These 29 T cell receptor beta chains were sequenced from one sample in a study of T cell responses to AZD1222 COVID-19 vaccine listed by TCRdb under 2021. The receptor library was made with the immunoSEQ multiplex PCR assay. Held by TCRdb, this immuneACCESS table contains in-frame sequences only and omits some clones. Under half of the omission traces to an unresolved V gene where checked; the cause of the rest is unknown. Counted in this sample were 190,000 or so clones; approximately 93% of them appeared once. Roughly 3.5% of the sample is in the top ten clones. The sample's time point label, decoded: about 28 days (+/-7) after the second vaccine dose. This specimen was peripheral blood, taken 28 days after the second AZD1222 dose. Source of these receptors: an adult who received the AZD1222 COVID-19 vaccine.

This sequence joins TRBV7-9 and TRBJ2-5, with D maybe TRBD1 (6 bases). The CDR3 extends over 14 amino acids. V was clipped by 5 bases and J by 4 bases, with 14 bases between them. CDR1 SEHNR and CDR2 FQNEAQ come from the germline V gene (reference sequence). DNA of the CDR3: TGTGCCAGCAGCCGACACAGGGTCTTAGAGACCCAGTACTTC. Encoded protein: CASSRHRVLETQYF. Full variable domain (outside the CDR3, taken from reference TRBV7-9 and TRBJ2-5): DTGVSQNPRHKITKRGQNVTFRCDPISEHNRLYWYRQTLGQGPEFLTYFQNEAQLEKSRLLSDRFSAERPKGSFSTLEIQRTEQGDSAMYLCASSRHRVLETQYFGPGTRLLVL.

V usage is TRBV7-2 and J usage is TRBJ2-1; D might be TRBD1 or TRBD2, each matching 5 bases. CDR3 size: 15 residues. Trimming removed 0 bases from V and 3 bases from J, with 9 bases in between. Germline values: CDR1 SGHTA, CDR2 FQGNSA. Here the CDR3 reads CASSLAGTHYNEQFF. In DNA, the CDR3 is TGTGCCAGCAGCTTAGCGGGGACCCACTACAATGAGCAGTTCTTC.

This clone was observed once. The chain employs TRBV28 and TRBJ2-6, with D possibly being TRBD2 (6 bases). The germline gives CDR1 MDHEN, CDR2 SYDVKM. The CDR3 has 15 amino acids. CDR3 region: CGAGGWSSGANVLTF. CDR3 bases: TGTGGGGCCGGGGGATGGAGCTCTGGGGCCAACGTCCTGACTTTC. Drawing the rest from reference TRBV28 and TRBJ2-6, the complete variable domain is DVKVTQSSRYLVKRTGEKVFLECVQDMDHENMFWYRQDPGLGLRLIYFSYDVKMKEKGDIPEGYSVSREKKERFSLILESASTNQTSMYLCGAGGWSSGANVLTFGAGSRLTVL.

The CDR3 DNA is TGTGCCAGCAGCTTACCCGGACTAGCGGGAGTCAATGAGCAGTTCTTC. It codes for CASSLPGLAGVNEQFF. The chain links TRBV7-9 to TRBJ2-1; 13 bases align to TRBD2. The CDR3 loop spans 16 amino acids. CDR1 is SEHNR and CDR2 is FQNEAQ in the germline V gene (reference sequence). V trimming: 2 bases; J trimming: 6 bases; junction bases outside the gene matches: 4.

The rearrangement links TRBV5-4 to TRBJ2-7; 9 bases line up with TRBD2. The CDR3 contains 15 residues. V lost 0 bases and J lost 4; bases outside the gene matches: 5. CDR1 is SGHNT and CDR2 is YYREEE in the germline V gene (reference sequence). CDR3 bases: TGTGCCAGCAGCTTGGCGCGGGGGGGGAGTTACGAGCAGTACTTC. Its translation is CASSLARGGSYEQYF. The full variable domain, rest sourced from reference TRBV5-4 and TRBJ2-7, is ETGVTQSPTHLIKTRGQQVTLRCSSQSGHNTVSWYQQALGQGPQFIFQYYREEENGRGNFPPRFSGLQFPNYSSELNVNALELDDSALYLCASSLARGGSYEQYFGPGTRLTVT.

The V gene is TRBV7-2, the J gene TRBJ2-7; D ambiguous. CDR1 is SGHTA and CDR2 is FQGNSA in the germline V gene. The CDR3 spans 15 residues. V dropped 8 bases and J dropped 5 bases, with 22 bases sitting between them. CDR3 protein: CASHSPGVFGHEQYF. The CDR3 coding sequence is TGTGCCAGCCACTCGCCTGGGGTTTTCGGCCACGAGCAGTACTTC.

The rearrangement uses TRBV6-1 and TRBJ2-7, with D possibly called TRBD1 or TRBD2 (5 bases each). The CDR3 has 14 residues. From germline, CDR1 is MNHNS and CDR2 SASEGT. Trimming removed 0 bases from V and 4 bases from J, with 10 bases in between. CDR3 in DNA: TGTGCCAGCAGTGAAGCCGGGGCTAGTTACGAGCAGTACTTC. This encodes CASSEAGASYEQYF.

The chain joins TRBV2 to TRBJ2-7; D is uncertain. This CDR3 is built from 13 residues. Trimming pared 8 bases from V and 0 bases from J, leaving 11 bases between. The germline V gene has CDR1 SNHLY and CDR2 FYNNEI. CDR3 loop: CASGPSSSYEQYF. CDR3 nucleotides: TGTGCCAGCGGTCCGTCCAGCTCCTACGAGCAGTACTTC.

The genes are TRBV3-1 (or the pseudogene TRBV3-2) and TRBJ1-4, with D possibly being TRBD1 (5 bases). The CDR3 totals 17 residues. Germline CDR1 reads LGHDT; CDR2 reads YNNKEL (reference sequence). Deletions cut 0 bases from V and 5 bases from J, with 16 bases between. This CDR3 reads CASSQEGTRVSNEKLFF. DNA of the CDR3: TGTGCCAGCAGCCAAGAGGGGACCAGAGTTTCAAATGAAAAACTGTTTTTT.

V gene TRBV5-4 combines with J gene TRBJ2-5; perhaps D is TRBD1 or TRBD2 (5 bases each). V gave up 3 bases and J gave up 5 bases, with 14 bases separating them. Germline CDR1 and CDR2: SGHNT and YYREEE (reference sequence). The CDR3 is 14 amino acids. CDR3 sequence: CASSWGHTGETQYF. The CDR3 bases are TGTGCCAGCAGCTGGGGCCATACGGGGGAGACCCAGTACTTC. The variable domain in full, completed from reference TRBV5-4 and TRBJ2-5, reads ETGVTQSPTHLIKTRGQQVTLRCSSQSGHNTVSWYQQALGQGPQFIFQYYREEENGRGNFPPRFSGLQFPNYSSELNVNALELDDSALYLCASSWGHTGETQYFGPGTRLLVL.

V is TRBV6-1 and J is TRBJ2-1; tentative D call: TRBD2 (5 bases). The CDR3 has 16 residues. Trimming took off 0 bases at V and 9 bases at J, with 18 bases between the two ends. Germline V lookup: CDR1 MNHNS, CDR2 SASEGT. In DNA form, the CDR3 reads TGTGCCAGCAGTGAAGCGCCCGAGGGAGTCGTCGGTGAGCAGTTCTTC. This encodes CASSEAPEGVVGEQFF.

The chain employs TRBV2 and TRBJ1-5; D uncertain. CDR3 length equals 14 residues. Germline CDR1 reads SNHLY; CDR2 reads FYNNEI. The germline V and J ends were trimmed by 2 bases and 3 bases, with 8 bases remaining between them. The CDR3 bases are TGTGCCAGCAGTGAAAGAACTAACAATCAGCCCCAGCATTTT. This translates into CASSERTNNQPQHF.

The chain joins TRBV23-1 to TRBJ2-7; no definite D call. TRBV23-1 is an ORF for which the function is uncertain. The CDR3 totals 13 residues. The V end was cut by 8 bases, the J end by 0 bases, with 11 bases between. DNA for the CDR3: TGCGCCAGCCCTGGTGTCAGCTCCTACGAGCAGTACTTC. Its translation is CASPGVSSYEQYF.

This clone is a singleton in its sample. The rearrangement joins TRBV6-1 to TRBJ2-7; 7 bases match TRBD1. From germline, CDR1 is MNHNS and CDR2 SASEGT. V shed 0 bases and J 6 bases; nucleotides not matched to a gene: 14. CDR3 length equals 17 residues. CDR3 residues: CASSEAPGRTGFGEQYF. For the CDR3, the DNA is TGTGCCAGCAGTGAAGCCCCCGGAAGGACAGGATTCGGCGAGCAGTACTTC.

The chain combines TRBV19 with TRBJ2-3, with D tentatively TRBD2 (5 bases). There are 14 residues in the CDR3. V was trimmed by 2 bases and J by 0 bases, leaving 6 bases between them. From germline, CDR1 is LNHDA and CDR2 SQIVND (reference sequence). The CDR3 region has the DNA TGTGCCAGTAGTATAAGGACTAGCACAGATACGCAGTATTTT. Its translation is CASSIRTSTDTQYF.

Only a few counts were recorded for this clone. The genes are TRBV30 and TRBJ2-7; D possibly corresponds to TRBD1 (6 bases). V was cut by 2 bases and J by 2 bases, with 7 bases left in between. The CDR3 extends over 12 amino acids. The germline CDR1 and CDR2 sequences are GTSNPN and SVGIG (reference sequence). The CDR3 nucleotides read TGTGCCTGGAGTAACAGGGCCTACGAGCAGTACTTC. The encoded protein is CAWSNRAYEQYF.

This chain uses TRBV5-4 with TRBJ1-4; no definite D call. The CDR3 is made up of 15 amino acids. Per germline, CDR1 SGHNT and CDR2 YYREEE (reference sequence). The ends were cut back, 0 bases at V and 8 bases at J, with 14 bases in the middle. This chain's CDR3 is CASSLEAAGQEKLFF. CDR3 nucleotide sequence: TGTGCCAGCAGCTTGGAGGCAGCCGGGCAGGAAAAACTGTTTTTT.

The chain couples TRBV18 to TRBJ2-5; D gene ambiguous. The V gene's germline CDR1 is KGHSH and CDR2 LQKENI. CDR3 length equals 13 residues. The germline V and J ends were trimmed by 3 bases and 5 bases, with 10 bases remaining between them. In DNA, the CDR3 is TGTGCCAGCTCACCCGGTGGCCTCGAGACCCAGTACTTC. This encodes CASSPGGLETQYF.

This chain links TRBV7-2 with TRBJ1-5; weak D call: TRBD1 (5 bases). Trimming stripped 3 bases from V and 0 bases from J, with 9 bases between. This CDR3 has 15 amino acids. Germline loops: CDR1 SGHTA, CDR2 FQGNSA. The CDR3 DNA follows: TGTGCCAGCAGCTTCGGGGGTTATAGCAATCAGCCCCAGCATTTT. The encoded protein is CASSFGGYSNQPQHF.

The chain is built from TRBV28 and TRBJ1-1; D is unresolved. In germline, CDR1 is MDHEN, CDR2 SYDVKM. The CDR3 is made up of 12 amino acids. V lost 1 base and J 4 bases, leaving 4 bases between the germline ends. CDR3 sequence reads: CASSLFGTEAFF. CDR3 coding DNA: TGTGCCAGCAGTTTATTTGGCACTGAAGCTTTCTTT.

The J gene is TRBJ2-7, the V gene TRBV7-4, with 7 nucleotides matching TRBD2. Losses at the gene ends were 5 bases for V and 5 bases for J; bases not matched to a gene: 12. The CDR3 contains 15 residues. Germline assignment: CDR1 SGHVT and CDR2 SQSDAQ. In DNA form, the CDR3 reads TGTGCCAGCAGCCCGCCGACTAGCTTTTCCGACGAGCAGTACTTC. Translation gives CASSPPTSFSDEQYF.

The chain couples TRBV7-9 to TRBJ1-2, with D tentatively TRBD1 (6 bases). CDR1 and CDR2 from the germline V gene are SEHNR and FQNEAQ (reference sequence). The V gene lost 5 bases and the J gene lost 6 bases, with 16 bases spanning the gap. The CDR3 loop spans 14 amino acids. CDR3 nucleotide sequence: TGTGCCAGCAGCCCAGGACACAACAGGGATGGCTACACCTTC. This encodes CASSPGHNRDGYTF.

The rearrangement uses TRBV27 and TRBJ2-5; D unresolved. Trimming removed 6 bases at V and 5 bases at J, with 16 bases between. Per germline, CDR1 MNHEY and CDR2 SMNVEV (reference sequence). The CDR3 has 14 amino acids. CDR3 protein: CASSPKQSTETQYF. CDR3 DNA: TGTGCCAGCAGCCCGAAACAAAGCACGGAGACCCAGTACTTC.

J is TRBJ2-1 and V is TRBV27; unclear D gene. The CDR3 is 14 residues long. Trimming cost V 3 bases and J 6 bases, with 12 bases left between them. Germline loops: CDR1 MNHEY, CDR2 SMNVEV (reference sequence). The chain's CDR3 is CASSFFATSNEQFF. CDR3 DNA sequence: TGTGCCAGCAGTTTCTTCGCTACCAGCAATGAGCAGTTCTTC.

V and J are TRBV30 and TRBJ2-5; no clear D gene. V lost 2 bases, J lost 2 bases, and 6 bases lay in between. Germline CDR1 reads GTSNPN; CDR2 reads SVGIG (reference sequence). The CDR3 contains 12 residues. In nucleotides, the CDR3 is TGTGCCTGGAGTAGGGAACAAGAGACCCAGTACTTC. As protein: CAWSREQETQYF. The whole variable domain, filled in from reference TRBV30 and TRBJ2-5, reads SQTIHQWPATLVQPVGSPLSLECTVEGTSNPNLYWYRQAAGRGLQLLFYSVGIGQISSEVPQNLSASRPQDRQFILSSKKLLLSDSGFYLCAWSREQETQYFGPGTRLLVL.

The chain's CDR3 is CASSVGDRSYNEQFF. CDR3 bases: TGTGCCAGCAGCGTAGGGGACAGAAGCTACAATGAGCAGTTCTTC. This chain connects TRBV9 to TRBJ2-1; 7 nucleotides align to TRBD1. The CDR3 length is 15 residues. Germline CDR1 and CDR2: SGDLS and YYNGEE. V dropped 0 bases and J dropped 3; count of bases not matched to a gene: 3.

The chain combines TRBV28 with TRBJ1-3, with D unclear. The germline CDR1 and CDR2 sequences are MDHEN and SYDVKM. V shed 5 bases and J shed 4 bases, with 12 bases lying between them. The CDR3 has 14 residues. CDR3 sequence reads: CASSVGSYGNTIYF. The CDR3 region has the DNA TGTGCCAGCAGTGTGGGGTCCTACGGAAACACCATATATTTT.

The V call is TRBV27, the J call TRBJ2-2; the D call may be TRBD1 or TRBD2 (5 bases each). V shed 4 bases and J shed 5 bases, with 14 bases lying between them. The CDR3 loop spans 15 amino acids. The germline V gene has CDR1 MNHEY and CDR2 SMNVEV (reference sequence). In DNA form, the CDR3 reads TGTGCCAGCAGTTCAGTCAGGGAGAATACCGGGGAGCTGTTTTTT. This gives the protein CASSSVRENTGELFF.

The chain employs TRBV11-2 and TRBJ2-1; 9 bases fit TRBD2. The germline V gene has CDR1 SGHAT and CDR2 FQNNGV. The CDR3 totals 16 residues. V gave up 6 bases and J gave up 3 bases; unmatched junction bases: 9. The CDR3 here is CASSLLAGVFYNEQFF. Written as DNA, the CDR3 is TGTGCCAGCAGTCTTTTAGCGGGAGTTTTCTACAATGAGCAGTTCTTC.